This entry concerns a single T cell receptor beta chain. CDR3 size: 15 residues. CDR1 and CDR2 (germline): SGHRS, YFSETQ. Trimming removed 2 bases from V and 5 bases from J; junction bases left unmatched: 6. These data come from a study of control samples from healthy donors and cancer patients. Sequencing used immunoSEQ multiplex PCR; TCRdb keeps in-frame clones, though not all of them. The sample has 70,000 to 80,000 clones, 87% seen once. The sample comprised blood. The V gene is TRBV5-1, the J gene TRBJ2-1; 8 nucleotides line up with TRBD2. This receptor was identified in a woman in her fifties or sixties in good health. CDR3 region: CASSFTSGRHNEQFF. The DNA for the CDR3 is TGCGCCAGCAGCTTTACTAGCGGACGGCACAATGAGCAGTTCTTC.